These 27 T cell receptor beta chains share one sample of origin, sequenced in a study of blood T cell repertoires in COVID-19. Only in-frame clones appear in the TCRdb table, and some are missing; sequencing was by immunoSEQ multiplex PCR. The sample consists of fewer than 45,000 clones, around 87% of them appearing once. Specimen: peripheral blood. Receptor source: a man older than 75 with active COVID-19.

This chain joins TRBV11-3 and TRBJ1-1; a possible D gene is TRBD1 (5 bases). With 1 base removed from V and 0 bases from J, the gap between germline ends came to 12 bases. The CDR3 contains 16 residues. Germline CDR1 and CDR2: SGHNT and YENEEA. The CDR3 nucleotides read TGTGCCAGCAGCTTAGGGCCCGGGGGAATGAACACTGAAGCTTTCTTT. It is translated as CASSLGPGGMNTEAFF.

The CDR3 spells CASSIETGSYEQYF. DNA of the CDR3: TGTGCCAGCAGTATAGAGACAGGGTCCTACGAGCAGTACTTC. The V gene is TRBV27, the J gene TRBJ2-7; 7 nucleotides line up with TRBD1. The germline gives CDR1 MNHEY, CDR2 SMNVEV (reference sequence). V shed 5 bases, J shed 1 base, and the junction held 5 bases outside the gene matches. The CDR3 loop spans 14 amino acids.

V gene TRBV24-1 combines with J gene TRBJ1-2; the D is unclear. Trimming removed 4 bases from V and 0 bases from J, with 5 bases in between. Germline V gives CDR1 KGHDR, CDR2 SFDVKD. The CDR3 sequence is 13 residues long. CDR3 protein: CATSEGANYGYTF. Here the CDR3 DNA reads TGTGCCACCAGTGAAGGAGCTAACTATGGCTACACCTTC.

The chain recombines TRBV5-5 with TRBJ2-3; D remains ambiguous. This CDR3 contains 14 residues. CDR1 and CDR2 (germline): SGHKS, YYEKEE (reference sequence). Trimming removed 5 bases at V and 2 bases at J, with 12 bases between. The CDR3 DNA is TGTGCCAGCAGACTACACCCAAACACAGATACGCAGTATTTT. This sequence encodes CASRLHPNTDTQYF.

The table lists this clone with a few counts. Other DNA sequences of this sample code for an identical CDR3. The rearrangement links TRBV18 to TRBJ2-5; D gene ambiguous. Germline V lookup: CDR1 KGHSH, CDR2 LQKENI. Trimming removed 2 bases from V and 2 bases from J, with 6 bases in between. The CDR3 runs to 13 residues. The CDR3 reads CASSPGQQETQYF. CDR3 bases: TGTGCCAGCTCACCAGGGCAGCAAGAGACCCAGTACTTC.

The chain couples TRBV6-1 to TRBJ2-4; tentatively, D is TRBD1 (5 bases). This CDR3 comprises 14 residues. Trimming took off 1 base at V and 8 bases at J, with 12 bases between the two ends. CDR1 and CDR2 (germline): MNHNS, SASEGT. CDR3 nucleotide sequence: TGTGCCAGCAGTGAAGGGGGCCGTGGGGACATTCAGTACTTC. Protein product: CASSEGGRGDIQYF.

The V call is TRBV3-1 (or the pseudogene TRBV3-2), the J call TRBJ2-3; D gene uncertain. Germline assignment: CDR1 LGHDT and CDR2 YNNKEL (reference sequence). V was cut by 4 bases and J by 3 bases, with 8 bases left in between. This CDR3 is built from 13 residues. CDR3 DNA: TGTGCCAGCAGCCTCCTGTCGACAGATACGCAGTATTTT. Translated, it gives CASSLLSTDTQYF.

The chain links TRBV2 to TRBJ2-7; 7 nucleotides line up with TRBD2. This CDR3 spans 15 amino acids. The germline CDR1 and CDR2 sequences are SNHLY and FYNNEI. The V segment lost 3 bases and the J segment 0 bases; nucleotides outside the gene matches: 5. The chain's CDR3 is CASSDPSGLSYEQYF. DNA for the CDR3: TGTGCCAGCAGTGATCCTAGCGGACTCTCCTACGAGCAGTACTTC.

This chain uses TRBV6-6 with TRBJ2-3, with 9 bases fitting TRBD2. The CDR3 loop spans 12 amino acids. Germline lookup yields CDR1 MNHNY and CDR2 SVGAGI (reference sequence). Trimming removed 7 bases from V and 4 bases from J; junction bases left unmatched: 0. The CDR3 DNA reads TGTGCCAGCAAGCGGGGGGCAGATACGCAGTATTTT. It is translated as CASKRGADTQYF.

This clone showed up just a few times. The rearrangement uses TRBV28 and TRBJ2-3; D uncertain. V lost 2 bases, J lost 2 bases, and 8 bases lay in between. Germline CDR1 is MDHEN and CDR2 is SYDVKM. This CDR3 spans 14 amino acids. The CDR3 loop reads CASSLSVSTDTQYF. CDR3 nucleotides: TGTGCCAGCAGTTTAAGCGTCTCCACAGATACGCAGTATTTT.

The chain couples TRBV4-1 to TRBJ2-7; 12 bases agree with TRBD2. Trimming at V came to 0 bases and at J to 7 bases, leaving 19 bases not matched to a gene. CDR3 length: 20 residues. Germline V CDR1 and CDR2: MGHRA, YSYEKL. CDR3 in DNA: TGCGCCAGCAGCCAAGAAGTGGGCGGACTAGCGGGGAGAAGGCCTCGGGAGCAGTACTTC. Translating gives CASSQEVGGLAGRRPREQYF.

This chain joins TRBV2 and TRBJ2-7; weak D call: TRBD2 (5 bases). Germline CDR1 and CDR2: SNHLY and FYNNEI. V lost 7 bases, J lost 4 bases, and 20 bases lay in between. This CDR3 contains 15 residues. The CDR3: CASTQEELRAYEQYF. DNA of the CDR3: TGTGCCAGCACCCAGGAAGAGTTGCGGGCTTACGAGCAGTACTTC.

This clone was picked up one time. The J gene is TRBJ2-3, the V gene TRBV5-8; 11 bases agree with TRBD1. Per germline, CDR1 SGHTS and CDR2 YDEGEE. This CDR3 region has 15 residues. The V segment lost 3 bases and the J segment 7 bases; nucleotides outside the gene matches: 7. The CDR3 is CASSWRDRGTYTQYF. CDR3 sequence (DNA): TGTGCCAGCAGCTGGCGGGACAGGGGGACGTATACGCAGTATTTT.

The DNA for the CDR3 is TGTGCCTGCCGTTTAGGGGGGGGGCCTTACGAGCAGTACTTC. Its protein product is CACRLGGGPYEQYF. The rearrangement links TRBV30 to TRBJ2-7; TRBD2 is a possible D gene (7 bases). The CDR3 length is 14 residues. The ends were cut back, 6 bases at V and 4 bases at J, with 19 bases in the middle. From germline, CDR1 is GTSNPN and CDR2 SVGIG (reference sequence).

The chain couples TRBV7-9 to TRBJ2-2; possible D gene TRBD1, 6 bases. The V gene lost 4 bases and the J gene lost 2 bases, with 14 bases spanning the gap. Per germline, CDR1 SEHNR and CDR2 FQNEAQ (reference sequence). The CDR3 covers 16 residues. Here the CDR3 DNA reads TGTGCCAGCAGCTCGCCGACAGGAGGCAACACCGGGGAGCTGTTTTTT. Protein: CASSSPTGGNTGELFF.

V usage is TRBV6-5 and J usage is TRBJ2-7; 7 bases are a match to TRBD1. The CDR3 contains 13 residues. Germline V gene sequence: CDR1 MNHEY, CDR2 SVGAGI. With 8 bases clipped from V and 1 base from J, the junction kept 5 bases outside the gene matches. The CDR3: CASGTAYSYEQYF. As DNA, the CDR3 is TGTGCCAGCGGGACAGCCTATTCCTACGAGCAGTACTTC.

The rearrangement uses TRBV6-6 and TRBJ2-7; D call uncertain. This CDR3 comprises 11 residues. Trimming cost V 6 bases and J 6 bases, with 9 bases left between them. Germline V gene sequence: CDR1 MNHNY, CDR2 SVGAGI (reference sequence). The CDR3 sequence is CASSPRSEQYF. CDR3 nucleotides: TGTGCCAGCAGCCCCAGGTCCGAGCAGTACTTC.

The genes are TRBV2 and TRBJ2-1; 11 bases fit TRBD2. Germline loops: CDR1 SNHLY, CDR2 FYNNEI. V trimming: 6 bases; J trimming: 8 bases; junction bases outside the gene matches: 6. The CDR3 contains 14 residues. The CDR3 bases are TGTGCCAGCAGATTAGCGGGAGGGCTTCATGAGCAGTTCTTC. As protein: CASRLAGGLHEQFF.

This clone was picked up one time. The V and J genes are TRBV3-1 (or the pseudogene TRBV3-2) and TRBJ2-7; a possible D gene is TRBD2 (6 bases). The CDR3 spans 13 residues. Germline values: CDR1 LGHDT, CDR2 YNNKEL (reference sequence). V lost 7 bases to trimming and J lost 2 bases, with 12 bases between them. CDR3 sequence: CASTLSGAYEQYF. CDR3 DNA: TGTGCCAGCACGCTTAGCGGTGCCTACGAGCAGTACTTC.

The chain links TRBV5-4 to TRBJ1-4, with D possibly TRBD1 on 5 matching bases. The length of the CDR3 is 13 residues. V was clipped by 1 base and J by 8 bases, with 9 bases between them. Germline lookup yields CDR1 SGHNT and CDR2 YYREEE (reference sequence). CDR3 residues: CASSLQGGEKLFF. The CDR3 DNA reads TGTGCCAGCAGCTTGCAGGGTGGCGAAAAACTGTTTTTT.

A single count supports this clone. The chain couples TRBV11-2 to TRBJ1-6; D not resolved. The CDR3 runs to 15 residues. V was cut by 0 bases and J by 10 bases, with 13 bases left in between. CDR1 is SGHAT and CDR2 is FQNNGV in the germline V gene. CDR3 sequence reads: CASSLESQVYSPLHF. DNA for the CDR3: TGTGCCAGCAGCTTAGAATCGCAGGTTTACTCACCCCTCCACTTT.

V usage is TRBV10-2 and J usage is TRBJ2-7, with 7 bases that match TRBD2. CDR3 length: 15 residues. V shed 3 bases, J shed 2 bases, and the junction held 7 bases outside the gene matches. Germline loops: CDR1 WSHSY, CDR2 SAAADI. CDR3 region: CASSDESGTAYEQYF. The DNA of the CDR3 is TGCGCCAGCAGTGATGAAAGCGGGACCGCCTACGAGCAGTACTTC.

The V call is TRBV28, the J call TRBJ1-6; possible D gene TRBD1, 6 bases. There are 14 residues in the CDR3. Germline assignment: CDR1 MDHEN and CDR2 SYDVKM. The V gene lost 6 bases and the J gene lost 7 bases, with 13 bases spanning the gap. The CDR3 DNA sequence: TGTGCCAGCAGCCCTCAGGGGAACAATTCACCCCTCCACTTT. Protein sequence: CASSPQGNNSPLHF. Supplemented by reference TRBV28 and TRBJ1-6, the full variable domain reads DVKVTQSSRYLVKRTGEKVFLECVQDMDHENMFWYRQDPGLGLRLIYFSYDVKMKEKGDIPEGYSVSREKKERFSLILESASTNQTSMYLCASSPQGNNSPLHFGNGTRLTVT.

V is TRBV30 and J is TRBJ2-3; D is uncertain. The V and J ends lost 0 bases and 5 bases respectively, with 9 bases between them. This CDR3 spans 13 amino acids. The V gene's germline CDR1 is GTSNPN and CDR2 SVGIG (reference sequence). The CDR3, as DNA: TGTGCCTGGAGTGTTGGTAGAAGAGATACGCAGTATTTT. The encoded protein is CAWSVGRRDTQYF.

This chain links TRBV15 with TRBJ1-4; D remains ambiguous. Trimming pared 5 bases from V and 0 bases from J, leaving 13 bases between. Germline V gene lookup returns CDR1 LNHNV and CDR2 YYDKDF (reference sequence). CDR3 length: 16 residues. CDR3 DNA sequence: TGTGCCACCAGCTCAGGCAGCCTTGCAACTAATGAAAAACTGTTTTTT. This gives the protein CATSSGSLATNEKLFF.

This clone was observed a few times. The chain combines TRBV27 with TRBJ1-5, with a possible D match to TRBD1 (5 bases). CDR3 length equals 14 residues. Germline CDR1 is MNHEY and CDR2 is SMNVEV (reference sequence). With 2 bases removed from V and 7 bases from J, the gap between germline ends came to 12 bases. CDR3 bases: TGTGCCAGCAGTTTACGGGGGGTGCGCCAGCCCCAGCATTTT. This sequence encodes CASSLRGVRQPQHF.

The CDR3 protein is CSATESTGYNEQFF. CDR3 in DNA: TGCAGTGCTACTGAATCCACAGGCTACAATGAGCAGTTCTTC. This chain uses TRBV20-1 with TRBJ2-1, with D possibly TRBD1 on 5 matching bases. Per the germline V gene, CDR1 is DFQATT and CDR2 is SNEGSKA (reference sequence). Trimming stripped 4 bases from V and 3 bases from J, with 13 bases between. The CDR3 has 14 amino acids.